Below, 16 T cell receptor beta chains from the same sample are listed, as sequenced in a study of cytotoxic CD8 clonotypes in ibrutinib-treated CLL. Clones were read by immunoSEQ multiplex PCR, and TCRdb kept only the in-frame ones, dropping some. The data hold hundreds of thousands of clones, with around three quarters observed a single time. The specimen comprised PBMCs, sampled after 24 months of ibrutinib treatment. The receptor source for this set is a human donor with chronic lymphocytic leukemia.

The V gene is TRBV18, the J gene TRBJ2-1; 7 bases fit TRBD2. CDR1 is KGHSH, CDR2 LQKENI, per germline. The CDR3 spans 14 residues. The V segment lost 2 bases and the J segment 8 bases; nucleotides outside the gene matches: 6. The CDR3 DNA reads as TGTGCCAGCTCACCAGGGCGGGAGTGGGATGAGCAGTTCTTC. Translating it yields CASSPGREWDEQFF. The complete variable domain, with remaining parts taken from reference TRBV18 and TRBJ2-1, reads NAGVMQNPRHLVRRRGQEARLRCSPMKGHSHVYWYRQLPEEGLKFMVYLQKENIIDESGMPKERFSAEFPKEGPSILRIQQVVRGDSAAYFCASSPGREWDEQFFGPGTRLTVL.

The gene calls are TRBV2 and TRBJ2-1, with D maybe TRBD2 (5 bases). The CDR3 is 15 amino acids. CDR1 SNHLY and CDR2 FYNNEI come from the germline V gene. The V gene lost 6 bases and the J gene lost 3 bases, with 15 bases spanning the gap. CDR3 sequence: CASRPGIANYNEQFF. CDR3 DNA: TGTGCCAGCAGACCCGGAATAGCGAACTACAATGAGCAGTTCTTC.

J is TRBJ2-2 and V is TRBV27; D uncertain. The CDR3 covers 14 residues. Germline loops: CDR1 MNHEY, CDR2 SMNVEV (reference sequence). V shed 6 bases and J shed 1 base, with 9 bases lying between them. CDR3 bases: TGTGCCAGCAGGAGTCAGGAGAACACCGGGGAGCTGTTTTTT. Protein product: CASRSQENTGELFF.

V is TRBV19 and J is TRBJ1-5, with D uncertain. CDR1 is LNHDA and CDR2 is SQIVND in the germline V gene (reference sequence). The CDR3 is 18 residues long. V was pared by 5 bases and J by 0 bases, with 20 bases between. The CDR3 DNA reads TGTGCCAGTAGTTACCCCCCCGGTACAGTGTTTAGCAATCAGCCCCAGCATTTT. Translating gives CASSYPPGTVFSNQPQHF.

V and J are TRBV2 and TRBJ1-1, with D maybe TRBD1 (5 bases). The CDR3 runs to 14 residues. CDR1 and CDR2 (germline): SNHLY, FYNNEI. V shed 6 bases and J shed 1 base, with 12 bases lying between them. This chain's CDR3 is CASRRGGGNTEAFF. DNA of the CDR3: TGTGCCAGCAGGAGGGGTGGTGGGAACACTGAAGCTTTCTTT.

V usage is TRBV20-1 and J usage is TRBJ2-1; a possible D gene is TRBD1 (5 bases). CDR1 is DFQATT, CDR2 SNEGSKA, per germline (reference sequence). The CDR3 has 11 amino acids. Trimming shortened V by 4 bases and J by 8 bases, and 9 bases separated the two germline ends. CDR3 loop: CSAKDSHEQFF. The CDR3 bases are TGCAGTGCTAAAGACAGCCATGAGCAGTTCTTC.

V and J are TRBV25-1 and TRBJ1-4; no definite D call. This CDR3 is built from 14 residues. Germline CDR1 reads MGHDK; CDR2 reads SYGVNS. Trimming cost V 2 bases and J 7 bases, with 11 bases left between them. CDR3 DNA: TGTGCCAGCAGTGAAAGGGCAGTAGGTGAAAAACTGTTTTTT. It translates to CASSERAVGEKLFF.

The V and J genes are TRBV18 and TRBJ2-6; D unresolved. Germline values: CDR1 KGHSH, CDR2 LQKENI. This CDR3 has 17 amino acids. Trimming shortened V by 4 bases and J by 2 bases, and 15 bases separated the two germline ends. CDR3: CASSQEVRLTGANVLTF. The CDR3 coding sequence is TGTGCCAGCTCACAAGAGGTCAGGCTTACTGGGGCCAACGTCCTGACTTTC.

The rearrangement uses TRBV27 and TRBJ1-4, with a tentative D call TRBD1 (5 bases). Trimming removed 8 bases from V and 8 bases from J, with 15 bases in between. Germline V gives CDR1 MNHEY, CDR2 SMNVEV (reference sequence). The CDR3 runs 13 residues. In nucleotides, the CDR3 is TGTGCCAGCCTCCCCCGTGGGGCGGAAAAACTGTTTTTT. It specifies CASLPRGAEKLFF.

J is TRBJ2-7 and V is TRBV5-1, with 8 bases that match TRBD1. This CDR3 has 17 amino acids. V gave up 4 bases and J gave up 0 bases; unmatched junction bases: 12. Germline CDR1 SGHRS, CDR2 YFSETQ. The CDR3 DNA sequence: TGCGCCAGCAGCGAAGCCTGGACAGGGCGAAGCTCCTACGAGCAGTACTTC. Translation: CASSEAWTGRSSYEQYF.

CDR3 sequence: CASSLGQVEGYEQYF. CDR3 coding DNA: TGCGCCAGCAGCTTAGGACAGGTTGAAGGGTACGAGCAGTACTTC. The chain carries TRBV5-1 and TRBJ2-7, with TRBD1 matching 7 bases. V lost 2 bases to trimming and J lost 4 bases; unmatched junction nucleotides: 9. The CDR3 runs to 15 residues. Germline V gene data show CDR1 as SGHRS and CDR2 as YFSETQ.

The chain links TRBV5-1 to TRBJ2-5, with D tentatively TRBD2 (5 bases). The CDR3 loop spans 14 amino acids. Germline CDR1 and CDR2: SGHRS and YFSETQ. Trimming shortened V by 4 bases and J by 5 bases, and 15 bases separated the two germline ends. The CDR3: CASSATTPGETQYF. CDR3 sequence (DNA): TGCGCCAGCAGCGCCACTACCCCGGGGGAGACCCAGTACTTC.

The chain carries TRBV30 and TRBJ1-2; tentatively, D is TRBD1 (5 bases). The length of the CDR3 is 15 residues. Trimming removed 6 bases from V and 0 bases from J, with 17 bases in between. Germline CDR1 and CDR2: GTSNPN and SVGIG (reference sequence). The chain's CDR3 is CACELSGAANYGYTF. The CDR3 nucleotides read TGTGCCTGCGAGTTATCCGGGGCAGCTAACTATGGCTACACCTTC.

V and J are TRBV7-3 and TRBJ2-1, with TRBD2 matching 8 bases. V shed 2 bases, J shed 3 bases, and the junction held 3 bases outside the gene matches. The CDR3 spans 15 residues. Germline V CDR1 and CDR2: SGHTA, FQGTGA. The chain's CDR3 is CASSLGGLGYNEQFF. The CDR3 nucleotides are TGTGCCAGCAGCTTAGGGGGACTAGGCTACAATGAGCAGTTCTTC. The full variable domain, rest sourced from reference TRBV7-3 and TRBJ2-1, is GAGVSQTPSNKVTEKGKYVELRCDPISGHTALYWYRQSLGQGPEFLIYFQGTGAADDSGLPNDRFFAVRPEGSVSTLKIQRTERGDSAVYLCASSLGGLGYNEQFFGPGTRLTVL.

This sequence joins TRBV15 and TRBJ2-7, with D possibly TRBD2 on 6 matching bases. This CDR3 comprises 16 residues. The germline V gene has CDR1 LNHNV and CDR2 YYDKDF (reference sequence). V was trimmed by 3 bases and J by 2 bases, leaving 17 bases between them. CDR3 amino acids: CATSSEAARDPYEQYF. The CDR3 DNA is TGTGCCACCAGCAGCGAAGCGGCGCGGGACCCCTACGAGCAGTACTTC.

The gene calls are TRBV7-9 and TRBJ1-1; the D is unclear. The V end lost 4 bases, the J end lost 0 bases, and 9 bases lay between the germline ends. This CDR3 contains 14 residues. In germline, CDR1 is SEHNR, CDR2 FQNEAQ (reference sequence). Here the CDR3 DNA reads TGTGCCAGCAGCTCCAGCAGCATGAACACTGAAGCTTTCTTT. It translates to CASSSSSMNTEAFF.